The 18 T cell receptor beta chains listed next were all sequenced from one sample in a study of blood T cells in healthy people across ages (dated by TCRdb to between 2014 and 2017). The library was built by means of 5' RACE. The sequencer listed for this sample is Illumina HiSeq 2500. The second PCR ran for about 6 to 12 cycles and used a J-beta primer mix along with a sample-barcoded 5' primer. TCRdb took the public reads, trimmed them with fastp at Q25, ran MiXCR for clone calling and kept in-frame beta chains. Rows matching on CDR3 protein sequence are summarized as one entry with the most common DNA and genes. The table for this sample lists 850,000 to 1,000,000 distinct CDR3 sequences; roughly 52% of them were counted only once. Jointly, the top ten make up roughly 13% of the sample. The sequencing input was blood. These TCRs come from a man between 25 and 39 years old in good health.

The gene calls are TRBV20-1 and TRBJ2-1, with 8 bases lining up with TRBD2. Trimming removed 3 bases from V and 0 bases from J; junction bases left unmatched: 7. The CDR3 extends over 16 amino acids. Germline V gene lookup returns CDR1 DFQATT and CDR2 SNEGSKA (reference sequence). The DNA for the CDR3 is TGCAGTGCTAGGAAGGACGGGGGGGCCTCCTACAATGAGCAGTTCTTC. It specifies CSARKDGGASYNEQFF.

In nucleotides, the CDR3 is TGTGCCAGCAGCCAAGGCGGACTACCCACAGATACGCAGTATTTT. Amino acid sequence: CASSQGGLPTDTQYF. The genes are TRBV3-1 and TRBJ2-3; weak D call: TRBD2 (6 bases). Germline CDR1 LGHDT, CDR2 YNNKEL (reference sequence). V was pared by 1 base and J by 2 bases, with 10 bases between. The CDR3 runs to 15 residues.

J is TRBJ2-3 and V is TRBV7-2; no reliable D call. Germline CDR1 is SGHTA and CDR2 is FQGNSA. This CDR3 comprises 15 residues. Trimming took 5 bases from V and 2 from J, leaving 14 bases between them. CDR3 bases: TGTGCCAGCAGCAAAGAAGGTAGATCCACAGATACGCAGTATTTT. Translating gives CASSKEGRSTDTQYF.

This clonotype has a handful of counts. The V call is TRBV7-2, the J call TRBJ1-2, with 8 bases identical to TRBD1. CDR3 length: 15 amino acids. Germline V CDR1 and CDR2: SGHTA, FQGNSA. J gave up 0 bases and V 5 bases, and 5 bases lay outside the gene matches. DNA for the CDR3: TGTGCCAGCAGCGTCTCGGGACAGGCTAACTATGGCTACACCTTC. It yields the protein CASSVSGQANYGYTF. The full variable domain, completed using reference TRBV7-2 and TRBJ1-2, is GAGVSQSPSNKVTEKGKDVELRCDPISGHTALYWYRQSLGQGLEFLIYFQGNSAPDKSGLPSDRFSAERTGGSVSTLTIQRTQQEDSAVYLCASSVSGQANYGYTFGSGTRLTVV.

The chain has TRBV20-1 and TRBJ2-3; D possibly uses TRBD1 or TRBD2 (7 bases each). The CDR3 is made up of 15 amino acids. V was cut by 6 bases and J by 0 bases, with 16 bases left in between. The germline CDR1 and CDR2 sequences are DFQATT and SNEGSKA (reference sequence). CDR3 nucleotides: TGCAGTGCCCCGAGCGGGACAGTGAGCACAGATACGCAGTATTTT. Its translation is CSAPSGTVSTDTQYF.

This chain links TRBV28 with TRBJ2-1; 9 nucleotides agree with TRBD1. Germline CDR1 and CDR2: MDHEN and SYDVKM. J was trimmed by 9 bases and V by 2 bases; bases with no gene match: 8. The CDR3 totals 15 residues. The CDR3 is CASSLGGQGGSEQFF. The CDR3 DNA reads TGTGCCAGCAGTTTAGGGGGACAGGGAGGTTCTGAGCAGTTCTTC. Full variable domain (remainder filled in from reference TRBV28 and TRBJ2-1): DVKVTQSSRYLVKRTGEKVFLECVQDMDHENMFWYRQDPGLGLRLIYFSYDVKMKEKGDIPEGYSVSREKKERFSLILESASTNQTSMYLCASSLGGQGGSEQFFGPGTRLTVL.

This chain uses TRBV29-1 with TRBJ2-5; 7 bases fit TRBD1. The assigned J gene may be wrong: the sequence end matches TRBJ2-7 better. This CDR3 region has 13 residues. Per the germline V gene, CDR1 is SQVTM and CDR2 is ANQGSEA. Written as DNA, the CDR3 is TGCAGCGTTGAAGCCACGACAGGGACCGAGCAGTACTTC. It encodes CSVEATTGTEQYF.

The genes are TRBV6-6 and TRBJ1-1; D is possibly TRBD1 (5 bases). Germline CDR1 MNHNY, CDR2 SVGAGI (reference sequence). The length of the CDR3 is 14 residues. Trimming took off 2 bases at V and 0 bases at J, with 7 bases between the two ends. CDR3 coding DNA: TGTGCCAGCAGTTACCGACAGCTGAACACTGAAGCTTTCTTT. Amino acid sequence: CASSYRQLNTEAFF.

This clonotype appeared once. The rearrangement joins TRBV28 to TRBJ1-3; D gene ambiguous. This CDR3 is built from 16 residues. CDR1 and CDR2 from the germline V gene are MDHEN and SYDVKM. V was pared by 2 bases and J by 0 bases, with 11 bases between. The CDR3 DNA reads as TGTGCCAGCAGTTTAAGCGCAGGACTCTCTGGAAACACCATATATTTT. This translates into CASSLSAGLSGNTIYF. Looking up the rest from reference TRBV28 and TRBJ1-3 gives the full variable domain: DVKVTQSSRYLVKRTGEKVFLECVQDMDHENMFWYRQDPGLGLRLIYFSYDVKMKEKGDIPEGYSVSREKKERFSLILESASTNQTSMYLCASSLSAGLSGNTIYFGEGSWLTVV.

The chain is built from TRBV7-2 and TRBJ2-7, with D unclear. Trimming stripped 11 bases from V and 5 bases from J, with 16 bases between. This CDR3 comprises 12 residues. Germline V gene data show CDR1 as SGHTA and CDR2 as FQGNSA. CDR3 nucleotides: TGTGCCCCCGTGCACAGAAAAAACGAGCAGTACTTC. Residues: CAPVHRKNEQYF.

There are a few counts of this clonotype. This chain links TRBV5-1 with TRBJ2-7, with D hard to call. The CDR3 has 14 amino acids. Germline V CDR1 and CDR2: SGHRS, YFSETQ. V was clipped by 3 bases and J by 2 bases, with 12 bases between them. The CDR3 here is CASSWKLGTYEQYF. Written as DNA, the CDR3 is TGCGCCAGCAGCTGGAAACTTGGGACCTACGAGCAGTACTTC.

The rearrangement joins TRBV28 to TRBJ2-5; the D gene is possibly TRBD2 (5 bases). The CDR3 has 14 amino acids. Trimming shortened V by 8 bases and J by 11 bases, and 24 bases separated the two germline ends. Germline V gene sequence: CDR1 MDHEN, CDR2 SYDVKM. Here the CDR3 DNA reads TGTGCCAGCGGACTGGACGGGTACTACAATGAGCAGTACTTC. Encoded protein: CASGLDGYYNEQYF.

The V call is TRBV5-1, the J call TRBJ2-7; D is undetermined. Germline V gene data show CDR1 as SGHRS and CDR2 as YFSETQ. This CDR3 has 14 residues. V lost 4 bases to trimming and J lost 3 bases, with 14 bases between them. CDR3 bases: TGCGCCAGCAGCCCTGGCGCAGAGAGCTACGAGCAGTACTTC. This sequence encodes CASSPGAESYEQYF. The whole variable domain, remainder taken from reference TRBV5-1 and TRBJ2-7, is KAGVTQTPRYLIKTRGQQVTLSCSPISGHRSVSWYQQTPGQGLQFLFEYFSETQRNKGNFPGRFSGRQFSNSRSEMNVSTLELGDSALYLCASSPGAESYEQYFGPGTRLTVT.

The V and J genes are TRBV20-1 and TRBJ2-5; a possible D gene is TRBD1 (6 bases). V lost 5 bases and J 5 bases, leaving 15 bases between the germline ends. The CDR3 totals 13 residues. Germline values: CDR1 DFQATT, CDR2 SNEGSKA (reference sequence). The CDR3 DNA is TGCAGTGCTGGACAGTGGCCCGTGGAGACCCAGTACTTC. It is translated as CSAGQWPVETQYF.

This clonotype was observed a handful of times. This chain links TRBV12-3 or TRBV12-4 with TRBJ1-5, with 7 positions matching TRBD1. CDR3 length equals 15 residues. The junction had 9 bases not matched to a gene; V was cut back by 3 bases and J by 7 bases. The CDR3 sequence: CASSFAAGGKQPQHF. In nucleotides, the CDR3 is TGTGCCAGCAGTTTCGCGGCAGGGGGTAAACAGCCCCAGCATTTT.

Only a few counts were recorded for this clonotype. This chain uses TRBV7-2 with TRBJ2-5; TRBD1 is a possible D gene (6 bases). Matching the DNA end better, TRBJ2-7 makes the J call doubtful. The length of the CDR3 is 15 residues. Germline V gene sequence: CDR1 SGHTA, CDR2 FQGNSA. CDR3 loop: CASSLAGSQGGEQYF. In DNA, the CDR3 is TGTGCCAGCAGCTTAGCGGGATCACAAGGGGGCGAGCAGTACTTC.

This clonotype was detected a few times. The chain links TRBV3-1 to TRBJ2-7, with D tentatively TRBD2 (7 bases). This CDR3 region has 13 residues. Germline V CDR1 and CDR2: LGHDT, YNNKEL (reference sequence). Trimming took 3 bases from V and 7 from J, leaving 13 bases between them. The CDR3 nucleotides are TGTGCCAGCAGCCAGAGGGAGGGGGGGGAGCAGTACTTC. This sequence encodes CASSQREGGEQYF.

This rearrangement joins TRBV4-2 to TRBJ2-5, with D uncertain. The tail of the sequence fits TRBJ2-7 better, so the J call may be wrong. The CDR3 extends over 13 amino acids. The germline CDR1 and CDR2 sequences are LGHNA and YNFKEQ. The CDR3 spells CASSQELFFEQYF. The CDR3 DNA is TGTGCCAGCAGCCAAGAACTTTTCTTCGAGCAGTACTTC.